This T cell receptor (beta chain) was captured in a study of cytomegalovirus exposure and HLA in healthy donors. Study summary: One earlier analysis, a look at 180 million or so T cells, found 100 million to 130 million unique TCR beta sequences. Overall study findings and caveats: The study had only CMV serostatus as immune exposure information.

Unrecorded immune exposure was likely among donors, who were nominally healthy when sampled. Details on this clone: As yet, its antigen is unknown.

The CDR3 runs 14 residues. Germline V gives CDR1 SGHTA, CDR2 FQGNSA. Trimming at V came to 6 bases and at J to 11 bases, leaving 12 bases not matched to a gene. Primers: 60 Vbeta forward and 13 Jbeta reverse. Profiled with immunoSEQ multiplex PCR; TCRdb holds only in-frame clones, not every one. Altogether 84,000 or so clones are present, around 85% being singletons, with the ten largest covering under 15%. The V call is TRBV7-2, the J call TRBJ2-3; 9 bases are shared with TRBD1. Sequenced input: PBMCs. This clonotype originated in a human donor in good health. The CDR3 coding sequence is TGTGCCAGCAGTCCTACCCCCGGGACAGGGTGGCAGTATTTT. Protein product: CASSPTPGTGWQYF.